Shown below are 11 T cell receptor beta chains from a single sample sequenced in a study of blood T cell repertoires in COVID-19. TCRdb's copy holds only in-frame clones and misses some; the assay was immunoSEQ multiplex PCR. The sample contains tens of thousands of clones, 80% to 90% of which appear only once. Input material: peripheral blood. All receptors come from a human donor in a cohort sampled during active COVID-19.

CDR3 sequence reads: CASSLGDRGGQPQHF. The CDR3 DNA reads as TGTGCCAGCAGTCTTGGGGACAGGGGTGGTCAGCCCCAGCATTTT. The V and J genes are TRBV28 and TRBJ1-5, with 10 bases identical to TRBD1. The germline V gene encodes CDR1 MDHEN and CDR2 SYDVKM. Losses at the gene ends were 5 bases for V and 6 bases for J; bases not matched to a gene: 7. CDR3 length: 15 residues.

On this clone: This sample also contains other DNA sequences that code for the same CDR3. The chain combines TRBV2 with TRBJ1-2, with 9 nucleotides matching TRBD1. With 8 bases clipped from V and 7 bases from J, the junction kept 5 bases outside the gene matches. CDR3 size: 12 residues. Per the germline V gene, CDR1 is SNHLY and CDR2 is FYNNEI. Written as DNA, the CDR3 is TGTGCCAGCGGACAGGGGCCCCTTGGCTACACCTTC. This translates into CASGQGPLGYTF.

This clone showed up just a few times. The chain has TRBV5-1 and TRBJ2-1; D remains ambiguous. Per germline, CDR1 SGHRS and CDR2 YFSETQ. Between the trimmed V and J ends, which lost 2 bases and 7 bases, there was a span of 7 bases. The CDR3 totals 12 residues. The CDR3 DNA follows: TGCGCCAGCAGCTTCGACTGGAATGAGCAGTTCTTC. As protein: CASSFDWNEQFF.

The CDR3 region has the DNA TGTGCCAGCAGCCAAGGGGGGGGAACCTATGGCTACACCTTC. As protein: CASSQGGGTYGYTF. The J gene is TRBJ1-2, the V gene TRBV3-1 (or the pseudogene TRBV3-2); maybe TRBD1 (5 bases). Germline V gene data show CDR1 as LGHDT and CDR2 as YNNKEL (reference sequence). Trimming pared 1 base from V and 4 bases from J, leaving 10 bases between. The CDR3 spans 14 residues.

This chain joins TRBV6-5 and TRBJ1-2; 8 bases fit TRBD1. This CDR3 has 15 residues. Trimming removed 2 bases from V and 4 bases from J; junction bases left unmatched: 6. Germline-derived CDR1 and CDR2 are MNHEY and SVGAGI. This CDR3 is CASSYTRTGTYGYTF. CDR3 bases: TGTGCCAGCAGTTACACGCGGACAGGGACCTATGGCTACACCTTC.

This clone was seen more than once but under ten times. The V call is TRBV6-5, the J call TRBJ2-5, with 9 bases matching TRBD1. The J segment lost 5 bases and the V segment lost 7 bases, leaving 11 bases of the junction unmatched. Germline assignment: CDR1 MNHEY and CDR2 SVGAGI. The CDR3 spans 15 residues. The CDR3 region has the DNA TGTGCCAGCAAGTTTCGGGACAGGGCTGGGGAGACCCAGTACTTC. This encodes CASKFRDRAGETQYF.

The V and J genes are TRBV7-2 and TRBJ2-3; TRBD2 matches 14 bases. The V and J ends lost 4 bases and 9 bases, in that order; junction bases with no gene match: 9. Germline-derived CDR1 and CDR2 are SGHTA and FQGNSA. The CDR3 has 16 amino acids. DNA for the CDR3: TGTGCCAGCAGCTCCCTCGGGACTAGCGGGGGAAGGACGCAGTATTTT. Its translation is CASSSLGTSGGRTQYF.

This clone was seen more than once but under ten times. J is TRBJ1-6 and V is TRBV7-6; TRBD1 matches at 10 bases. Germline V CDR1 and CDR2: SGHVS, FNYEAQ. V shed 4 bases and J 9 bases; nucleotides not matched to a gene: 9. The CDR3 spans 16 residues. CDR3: CASSSIRDRGVSPLHF. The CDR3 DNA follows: TGTGCCAGCAGCTCAATCCGGGACAGGGGCGTTTCACCCCTCCACTTT.

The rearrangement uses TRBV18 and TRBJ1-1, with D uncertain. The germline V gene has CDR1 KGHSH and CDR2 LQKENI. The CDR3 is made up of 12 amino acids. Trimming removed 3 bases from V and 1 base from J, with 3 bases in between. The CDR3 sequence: CASSPQNTEAFF. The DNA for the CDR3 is TGTGCCAGCTCACCTCAGAACACTGAAGCTTTCTTT.

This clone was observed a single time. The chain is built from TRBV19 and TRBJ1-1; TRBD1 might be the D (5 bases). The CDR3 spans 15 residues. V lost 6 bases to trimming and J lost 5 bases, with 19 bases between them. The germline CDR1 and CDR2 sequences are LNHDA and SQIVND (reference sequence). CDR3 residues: CASSDPGTPRTEAFF. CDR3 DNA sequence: TGTGCCAGTAGCGATCCCGGGACTCCACGGACTGAAGCTTTCTTT.

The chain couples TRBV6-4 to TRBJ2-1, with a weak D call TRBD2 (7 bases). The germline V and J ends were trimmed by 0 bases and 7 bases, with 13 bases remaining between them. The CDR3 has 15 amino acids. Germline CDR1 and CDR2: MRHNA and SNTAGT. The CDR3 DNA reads TGTGCCAGCAGTGACTCGGGGGCAGCGGGAAATGAGCAGTTCTTC. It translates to CASSDSGAAGNEQFF.